The clone carrying this T cell receptor beta chain was seen more than once but under ten times. With 4 bases clipped from V and 3 bases from J, the junction kept 5 bases outside the gene matches. The CDR3 is 14 amino acids. Germline assignment: CDR1 MGHRA and CDR2 YSYEKL. These data originate in a study of regulatory T cells in long-lasting Graves disease. Arm-PCR of CDR3 regions and iRepertoire HTBI primers were the basis on which TCR beta libraries were built. TCRdb analysed the multiplex PCR reads with MiXCR anew, one entry per CDR3 protein. The sample records a few hundred thousand distinct CDR3 sequences, about 16% being singletons. The time point was: newly diagnosed GD, antithyroid drugs for less than 3 months. Construction of the TCR library relied on RNA isolated from PBMCs. The source of the patients was an endocrinology department in Xi'an, China. Staff took about 10 milliliters of peripheral blood and put it into EDTA tubes.

This same sample was also taken into another study, of T cells in Graves' hyperthyroidism and ophthalmopathy.

The clonotype comes from a woman aged 18 to 35 with Graves disease. V usage is TRBV4-1 and J usage is TRBJ1-1; 7 positions match TRBD1. This specimen consisted of peripheral blood mononuclear cells (PBMCs), obtained at new diagnosis, from a patient treated with antithyroid drugs. The CDR3 here is CASSLRDSYTEAFF. The CDR3 region has the DNA TGCGCCAGCAGCCTCCGGGACAGCTACACTGAAGCTTTCTTT.